A selection of T cell receptor beta chains follows, all from one sample in a study of early T cells in non-severe SARS-CoV-2 infection. TCRdb independently ran MiXCR on the 5' RACE reads; one entry per CDR3 protein. The sample carries 90,000 to 120,000 distinct CDR3 sequences, around 10% recorded once. Source material: whole blood. Receptors originate from an adult who was a healthcare worker with PCR-confirmed SARS-CoV-2 infection or an uninfected control (not recorded which). Each CDR3 is given with its conserved first and last residue. D genes are given only for firm matches. Clone size is not always given. Where it is, it says once, few, many or a class for expanded clones.

V gene: TRBV7-9; clone size: many; D gene: .; J gene: TRBJ1-1; CDR3 protein: CASSPLGVEDTEAFF; CDR3 DNA: TGTGCCAGCAGCCCCCTAGGGGTTGAGGACACTGAAGCTTTCTTT
V gene: TRBV28; clone size: few; D gene: TRBD1; J gene: TRBJ1-6; CDR3 protein: CASVAGQGASPLHF; CDR3 DNA: TGTGCCAGCGTTGCCGGACAGGGGGCTTCACCCCTCCACTTT
V gene: TRBV28; clone size: many; D gene: .; J gene: TRBJ1-6; CDR3 protein: CASSDPNSPLHF; CDR3 DNA: TGTGCCAGCAGCGACCCGAATTCACCCCTCCACTTT
V gene: TRBV7-2; clone size: .; D gene: .; J gene: TRBJ2-7; CDR3 protein: CASSLTLAGGNYEQYF; CDR3 DNA: TGTGCCAGCAGCTTAACGCTGGCAGGGGGGAACTACGAGCAGTACTTC
V gene: TRBV7-9; clone size: many; D gene: .; J gene: TRBJ2-3; CDR3 protein: CASLASWADTQYF; CDR3 DNA: TGTGCCAGCTTGGCCTCGTGGGCAGATACGCAGTATTTT
V gene: TRBV9; clone size: few; D gene: TRBD1; J gene: TRBJ2-3; CDR3 protein: CASSEDRGQEYF; CDR3 DNA: TGTGCCAGCAGCGAAGACAGGGGGCAGGAGTATTTT
V gene: TRBV10-2; clone size: many; D gene: TRBD2; J gene: TRBJ2-1; CDR3 protein: CASRGLAGEREQFF; CDR3 DNA: TGCGCCAGCAGGGGTCTAGCGGGAGAGCGGGAGCAGTTCTTC
V gene: TRBV2; clone size: .; D gene: .; J gene: TRBJ2-5; CDR3 protein: CASTDRKETQYF; CDR3 DNA: TGTGCCAGCACCGACAGGAAGGAGACCCAGTACTTC
V gene: TRBV14; clone size: many; D gene: TRBD2; J gene: TRBJ2-5; CDR3 protein: CASSPGLAGVETQYF; CDR3 DNA: TGTGCCAGCAGCCCGGGACTAGCGGGAGTTGAGACCCAGTACTTC
V gene: TRBV7-2; clone size: .; D gene: TRBD2; J gene: TRBJ2-3; CDR3 protein: CASSRTSFPDTQYF; CDR3 DNA: TGTGCCAGCAGCCGGACTAGCTTCCCAGATACGCAGTATTTT
V gene: TRBV7-2; clone size: many; D gene: .; J gene: TRBJ2-3; CDR3 protein: CASSLEGVNLDTQYF; CDR3 DNA: TGTGCCAGCAGCTTAGAGGGAGTAAATTTAGATACGCAGTATTTT
V gene: TRBV10-3; clone size: .; D gene: .; J gene: TRBJ1-1; CDR3 protein: CAISEMLRGGDTEAFF; CDR3 DNA: TGTGCCATCAGTGAAATGTTGCGGGGTGGGGATACTGAAGCTTTCTTT
V gene: TRBV5-1; clone size: many; D gene: TRBD2; J gene: TRBJ2-1; CDR3 protein: CASSLALAGNNEQFF; CDR3 DNA: TGCGCCAGCAGCTTGGCTCTAGCGGGAAACAATGAGCAGTTCTTC
V gene: TRBV12-3/TRBV12-4; clone size: few; D gene: .; J gene: TRBJ1-2; CDR3 protein: CASSLWGPESGYTF; CDR3 DNA: TGTGCCAGCAGTTTATGGGGCCCCGAATCCGGCTACACCTTC
V gene: TRBV15; clone size: few; D gene: .; J gene: TRBJ2-5; CDR3 protein: CATSRDPAGTQYF; CDR3 DNA: TGTGCCACCAGCAGAGATCCCGCCGGGACCCAGTACTTC
V gene: TRBV10-1; clone size: few; D gene: .; J gene: TRBJ1-1; CDR3 protein: CASSESVETEAFF; CDR3 DNA: TGCGCCAGCAGTGAGTCCGTGGAAACTGAAGCTTTCTTT
V gene: TRBV6-2/TRBV6-3; clone size: .; D gene: .; J gene: TRBJ1-6; CDR3 protein: CASRQSLNSPLHF; CDR3 DNA: TGTGCCAGCAGACAGTCCCTCAATTCACCCCTCCACTTT
V gene: TRBV20-1; clone size: few; D gene: TRBD2; J gene: TRBJ2-7; CDR3 protein: CSARRGRDSSYGQYF; CDR3 DNA: TGCAGTGCAAGGCGCGGGAGGGACAGCTCCTACGGGCAGTACTTC
V gene: TRBV7-9; clone size: few; D gene: .; J gene: TRBJ1-1; CDR3 protein: CASSSPGGTEAFF; CDR3 DNA: TGTGCCAGCAGCTCCCCGGGGGGCACTGAAGCTTTCTTT
V gene: TRBV18; clone size: few; D gene: TRBD1; J gene: TRBJ1-1; CDR3 protein: CASSPGTGIEAFF; CDR3 DNA: TGTGCCAGCTCACCGGGGACAGGGATTGAAGCTTTCTTT
V gene: TRBV12-3/TRBV12-4; clone size: few; D gene: .; J gene: TRBJ2-3; CDR3 protein: CASRGRRHTDTQYF; CDR3 DNA: TGTGCCAGCAGGGGACGGAGACACACAGATACGCAGTATTTT
V gene: TRBV5-4; clone size: .; D gene: .; J gene: TRBJ2-7; CDR3 protein: CASRGGAESSYEQYF; CDR3 DNA: TGTGCCAGCAGGGGGGGTGCGGAGTCCTCCTACGAGCAGTACTTC
V gene: TRBV4-1; clone size: many; D gene: .; J gene: TRBJ1-3; CDR3 protein: CASSQDGGTGNTIYF; CDR3 DNA: TGCGCCAGCAGCCAAGATGGGGGCACTGGAAACACCATATATTTT
V gene: TRBV6-5; clone size: .; D gene: .; J gene: TRBJ1-5; CDR3 protein: CASSYNAQRNQPQHF; CDR3 DNA: TGTGCCAGCAGTTACAACGCCCAGAGGAATCAGCCCCAGCATTTT
V gene: TRBV19; clone size: few; D gene: TRBD2; J gene: TRBJ2-5; CDR3 protein: CASSRTSSGTQYF; CDR3 DNA: TGTGCCAGTAGTCGGACTAGTTCCGGGACCCAGTACTTC
V gene: TRBV29-1; clone size: .; D gene: .; J gene: TRBJ2-1; CDR3 protein: CSVAQGWQFF; CDR3 DNA: TGCAGCGTAGCTCAGGGGTGGCAGTTCTTC
V gene: TRBV12-3/TRBV12-4; clone size: many; D gene: TRBD1; J gene: TRBJ2-3; CDR3 protein: CASSRRQGWTDTQYF; CDR3 DNA: TGTGCCAGCAGTCGTCGACAGGGATGGACAGATACGCAGTATTTT
V gene: TRBV7-9; clone size: many; D gene: .; J gene: TRBJ2-1; CDR3 protein: CASSLNGERTPYNEQFF; CDR3 DNA: TGTGCCAGCAGCTTAAATGGCGAGCGGACCCCCTACAATGAGCAGTTCTTC
V gene: TRBV4-1; clone size: many; D gene: .; J gene: TRBJ2-5; CDR3 protein: CASSQVRGQETQYF; CDR3 DNA: TGCGCCAGCAGCCAAGTTAGGGGTCAAGAGACCCAGTACTTC
V gene: TRBV14; clone size: many; D gene: .; J gene: TRBJ2-6; CDR3 protein: CASSQEGWVSGANVLTF; CDR3 DNA: TGTGCCAGCAGCCAAGAGGGGTGGGTGTCTGGGGCCAACGTCCTGACTTTC
V gene: TRBV10-3; clone size: .; D gene: .; J gene: TRBJ2-7; CDR3 protein: CAISPGAGKGDAYEQYF; CDR3 DNA: TGTGCCATCAGCCCAGGGGCAGGTAAGGGTGACGCTTACGAGCAGTACTTC
V gene: TRBV6-2/TRBV6-3; clone size: few; D gene: .; J gene: TRBJ2-3; CDR3 protein: CASSSRENTQYF; CDR3 DNA: TGTGCCAGCAGTTCCCGGGAAAATACGCAGTATTTT
V gene: TRBV12-3/TRBV12-4; clone size: .; D gene: .; J gene: TRBJ2-2; CDR3 protein: CASRPQGTGELFF; CDR3 DNA: TGTGCCAGCAGACCCCAGGGGACCGGGGAGCTGTTTTTT
V gene: TRBV7-2; clone size: few; D gene: .; J gene: TRBJ2-7; CDR3 protein: CASSLSTLIYEQYF; CDR3 DNA: TGTGCCAGCAGCTTATCAACCCTCATCTACGAGCAGTACTTC
V gene: TRBV15; clone size: many; D gene: TRBD2; J gene: TRBJ2-1; CDR3 protein: CATSRPGLASSEQFF; CDR3 DNA: TGTGCCACCAGCAGGCCCGGACTAGCGAGCAGTGAGCAGTTCTTC
V gene: TRBV6-1; clone size: few; D gene: .; J gene: TRBJ2-1; CDR3 protein: CASSVTGYNEQFF; CDR3 DNA: TGTGCCAGCAGTGTGACAGGCTACAATGAGCAGTTCTTC
V gene: TRBV12-3/TRBV12-4; clone size: many; D gene: .; J gene: TRBJ2-1; CDR3 protein: CASSFARGPYNEQFF; CDR3 DNA: TGTGCCAGCAGTTTTGCCCGGGGACCCTACAATGAGCAGTTCTTC
V gene: TRBV6-5; clone size: few; D gene: TRBD2; J gene: TRBJ2-1; CDR3 protein: CASSYSTSGANNEQFF; CDR3 DNA: TGTGCCAGCAGTTACTCGACTAGCGGGGCTAACAATGAGCAGTTCTTC
V gene: TRBV19; clone size: .; D gene: .; J gene: TRBJ1-2; CDR3 protein: CASSIDDVSSYTF; CDR3 DNA: TGTGCCAGTAGTATAGATGACGTGTCAAGCTACACCTTC
V gene: TRBV20-1; clone size: many; D gene: .; J gene: TRBJ2-1; CDR3 protein: CSARDMASSYNEQFF; CDR3 DNA: TGCAGTGCTAGAGATATGGCTAGCTCCTACAATGAGCAGTTCTTC
V gene: TRBV7-9; clone size: .; D gene: .; J gene: TRBJ1-2; CDR3 protein: CASSPIPDRHGYTF; CDR3 DNA: TGTGCCAGCAGCCCCATACCAGACAGGCATGGCTACACCTTC
V gene: TRBV9; clone size: .; D gene: .; J gene: TRBJ1-3; CDR3 protein: CASSGTSGNTIYF; CDR3 DNA: TGTGCCAGCTCAGGGACATCTGGAAACACCATATATTTT
V gene: TRBV4-3; clone size: many; D gene: .; J gene: TRBJ2-3; CDR3 protein: CASSQGLEADTQYF; CDR3 DNA: TGCGCCAGCAGCCAGGGACTGGAGGCAGATACGCAGTATTTT
V gene: TRBV4-1; clone size: .; D gene: .; J gene: TRBJ1-5; CDR3 protein: CASSHLGLGNQPQHF; CDR3 DNA: TGCGCCAGCAGCCACCTGGGTCTGGGGAATCAGCCCCAGCATTTT
V gene: TRBV4-1; clone size: few; D gene: .; J gene: TRBJ2-2; CDR3 protein: CASSQGGRARNTGELFF; CDR3 DNA: TGCGCCAGCAGCCAAGGAGGTCGAGCGCGAAACACCGGGGAGCTGTTTTTT
V gene: TRBV11-2; clone size: .; D gene: .; J gene: TRBJ1-4; CDR3 protein: CASSLGGRRLFF; CDR3 DNA: TGTGCCAGCAGCTTGGGCGGACGGAGGCTGTTTTTT
V gene: TRBV4-3; clone size: .; D gene: TRBD2; J gene: TRBJ2-1; CDR3 protein: CASGSRGSGRNEQFF; CDR3 DNA: TGCGCCAGCGGGAGCCGTGGTAGCGGGCGAAATGAGCAGTTCTTC
V gene: TRBV29-1; clone size: few; D gene: .; J gene: TRBJ2-7; CDR3 protein: CSVEVLKGYEQYF; CDR3 DNA: TGCAGCGTTGAGGTCTTAAAGGGGTACGAGCAGTACTTC
V gene: TRBV7-8; clone size: many; D gene: TRBD1; J gene: TRBJ2-5; CDR3 protein: CASSSLITGGMVRETQYF; CDR3 DNA: TGTGCCAGCAGCTCATTGATTACAGGGGGCATGGTGCGAGAGACCCAGTACTTC
V gene: TRBV6-6; clone size: many; D gene: .; J gene: TRBJ2-3; CDR3 protein: CASIMGRRTDTQYF; CDR3 DNA: TGTGCCAGCATCATGGGTAGACGCACAGATACGCAGTATTTT
V gene: TRBV5-1; clone size: many; D gene: .; J gene: TRBJ2-1; CDR3 protein: CASSPIGAGEQFF; CDR3 DNA: TGCGCCAGCAGCCCGATAGGGGCAGGGGAGCAGTTCTTC